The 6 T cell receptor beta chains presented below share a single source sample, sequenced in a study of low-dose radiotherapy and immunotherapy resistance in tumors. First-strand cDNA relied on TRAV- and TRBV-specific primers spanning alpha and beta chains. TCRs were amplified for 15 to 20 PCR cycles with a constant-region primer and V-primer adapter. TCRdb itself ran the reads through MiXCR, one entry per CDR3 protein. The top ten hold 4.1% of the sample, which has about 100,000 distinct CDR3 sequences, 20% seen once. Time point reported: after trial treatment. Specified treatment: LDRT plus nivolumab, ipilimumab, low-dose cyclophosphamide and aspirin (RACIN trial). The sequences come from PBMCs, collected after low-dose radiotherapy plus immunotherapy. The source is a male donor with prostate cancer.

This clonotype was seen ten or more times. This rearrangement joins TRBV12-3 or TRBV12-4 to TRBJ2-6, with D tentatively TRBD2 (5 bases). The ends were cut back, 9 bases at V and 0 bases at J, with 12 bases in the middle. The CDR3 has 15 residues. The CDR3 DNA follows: TGTGCCAGTCAAGTAGGGAGCTCTGGGGCCAACGTCCTGACTTTC. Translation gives CASQVGSSGANVLTF.

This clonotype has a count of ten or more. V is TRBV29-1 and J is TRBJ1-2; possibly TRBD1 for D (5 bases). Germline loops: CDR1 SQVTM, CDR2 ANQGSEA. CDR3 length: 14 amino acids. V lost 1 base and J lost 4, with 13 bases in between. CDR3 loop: CSVEVGRAAYGYTF. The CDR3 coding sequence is TGCAGCGTTGAAGTTGGCAGGGCAGCCTATGGCTACACCTTC.

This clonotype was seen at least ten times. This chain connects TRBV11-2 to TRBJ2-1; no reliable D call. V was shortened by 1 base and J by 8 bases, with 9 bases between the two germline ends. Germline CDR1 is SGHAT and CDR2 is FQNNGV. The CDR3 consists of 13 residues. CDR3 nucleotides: TGTGCCAGCAGCTTAGGCCTGGGCTATGAGCAGTTCTTC. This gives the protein CASSLGLGYEQFF.

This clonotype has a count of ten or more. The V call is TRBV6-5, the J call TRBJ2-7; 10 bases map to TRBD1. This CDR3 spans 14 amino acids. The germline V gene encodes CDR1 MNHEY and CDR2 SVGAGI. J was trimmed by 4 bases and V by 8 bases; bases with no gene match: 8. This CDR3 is CASRGTGDPYEQYF. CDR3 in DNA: TGTGCCAGCCGGGGGACAGGGGACCCTTACGAGCAGTACTTC.

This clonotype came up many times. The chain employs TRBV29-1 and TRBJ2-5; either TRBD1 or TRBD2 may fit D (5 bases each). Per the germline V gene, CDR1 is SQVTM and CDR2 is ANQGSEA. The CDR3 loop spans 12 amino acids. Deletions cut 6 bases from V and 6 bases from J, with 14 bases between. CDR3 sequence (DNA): TGCAGCGTAAGTCAGGGAGCGAAGACCCAGTACTTC. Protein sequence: CSVSQGAKTQYF. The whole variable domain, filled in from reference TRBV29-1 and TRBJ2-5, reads SAVISQKPSRDICQRGTSLTIQCQVDSQVTMMFWYRQQPGQSLTLIATANQGSEATYESGFVIDKFPISRPNLTFSTLTVSNMSPEDSSIYLCSVSQGAKTQYFGPGTRLLVL.

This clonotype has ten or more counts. CDR3 sequence: CASSLAGSGQQETQYF. CDR3 DNA sequence: TGCGCCAGCAGCTTGGCCGGCTCGGGACAGCAAGAGACCCAGTACTTC. V and J are TRBV5-1 and TRBJ2-5, with 7 bases lining up with TRBD1. J gave up 2 bases and V 0 bases, and 7 bases lay outside the gene matches. Per germline, CDR1 SGHRS and CDR2 YFSETQ. The CDR3 runs to 16 residues.